This TCR beta chain was found in a study of multiple sclerosis patients with progressive multifocal leukoencephalopathy. About the study: Longitudinal control samples came from natalizumab-treated multiple sclerosis patients without PML. Overall study findings and caveats: Whether JC virus or general immunocompromise explains the findings remained unclear.

V was cut by 0 bases and J by 0 bases, with 11 bases left in between. The length of the CDR3 is 16 residues. The germline V gene encodes CDR1 LGHNA and CDR2 YSLEER. Noted time point: before natalizumab initiation. Note on this clone: Its specificity is unknown.

Only in-frame clones appear in the TCRdb table, and some are missing; sequencing was by immunoSEQ multiplex PCR. This sample has about 30,000 clones; 80% to 95% occur once, and the top ten carry just under 2%. J is TRBJ1-1 and V is TRBV4-3; D is unclear. The TCR sequence derives from a man younger than 40 with multiple sclerosis. Sequenced material: PBMCs. DNA of the CDR3: TGCGCCAGCAGCCAAGATGTCGCAGAGCTGAACACTGAAGCTTTCTTT. Its protein product is CASSQDVAELNTEAFF.